The 28 T cell receptor beta chains below come from one sample, sequenced in a study of blood T cell repertoires in COVID-19. This table comes from immunoSEQ multiplex PCR, and its TCRdb copy is limited to in-frame clones, with some not included. The sample contains just under 150,000 clones, roughly 87% of which appear only once. Sequencing was carried out using peripheral blood. The receptors stem from a woman in her 50s with acute or convalescent COVID-19.

This clone was counted a few times. The gene calls are TRBV11-2 and TRBJ2-1; 8 bases agree with TRBD1. This CDR3 is 16 amino acids long. Unmatched junction bases numbered 10, after V lost 4 bases and J lost 5 bases. Germline V gives CDR1 SGHAT, CDR2 FQNNGV. CDR3 sequence: CASSWGQVISDNEQFF. CDR3 in DNA: TGTGCCAGCAGCTGGGGACAGGTGATTAGTGACAATGAGCAGTTCTTC.

This chain joins TRBV5-4 and TRBJ2-5; D not resolved. Germline values: CDR1 SGHNT, CDR2 YYREEE (reference sequence). The CDR3 covers 14 residues. Trimming pared 3 bases from V and 1 base from J, leaving 10 bases between. CDR3 amino acids: CASSYPPGQETQYF. CDR3 bases: TGTGCCAGCAGCTACCCCCCGGGCCAAGAGACCCAGTACTTC.

Only a few counts were recorded for this clone. The V and J genes are TRBV10-2 and TRBJ1-6; D gene uncertain. The CDR3 spans 13 residues. Germline lookup yields CDR1 WSHSY and CDR2 SAAADI. V gave up 6 bases and J gave up 8 bases, with 11 bases separating them. The CDR3 loop reads CASRNSMDSPLHF. The CDR3 DNA is TGCGCCAGCAGGAACTCTATGGATTCACCCCTCCACTTT.

This chain joins TRBV6-5 and TRBJ2-3; TRBD2 matches at 13 bases. J lost 4 bases, V lost 2 bases, and 0 bases had no gene match. This CDR3 contains 15 residues. CDR1 is MNHEY, CDR2 SVGAGI, per germline. The CDR3 coding sequence is TGTGCCAGCAGTTACACTAGCGGGGGGGCAGATACGCAGTATTTT. Encoded protein: CASSYTSGGADTQYF.

The rearrangement links TRBV19 to TRBJ1-5, with 7 bases fitting TRBD1. This CDR3 region has 14 residues. V lost 5 bases to trimming and J lost 1 base; unmatched junction nucleotides: 2. CDR1 LNHDA and CDR2 SQIVND come from the germline V gene (reference sequence). The CDR3 is CASSLQGSNQPQHF. CDR3 nucleotides: TGTGCCAGTAGTCTACAGGGGAGCAATCAGCCCCAGCATTTT.

This chain links TRBV5-4 with TRBJ1-2; 11 bases map to TRBD1. Germline CDR1 reads SGHNT; CDR2 reads YYREEE (reference sequence). Trimming removed 4 bases from V and 8 bases from J; junction bases left unmatched: 7. There are 14 residues in the CDR3. The DNA for the CDR3 is TGTGCCAGCAGCCCCGGACAGGGGGCATTCGGCTACACCTTC. It yields the protein CASSPGQGAFGYTF.

This chain joins TRBV5-1 and TRBJ2-1, with D perhaps TRBD1 (5 bases). The V and J ends lost 0 bases and 5 bases respectively, with 15 bases between them. Germline V lookup: CDR1 SGHRS, CDR2 YFSETQ. This CDR3 is 16 amino acids long. DNA for the CDR3: TGCGCCAGCAGCTTGGGAGTAACAGGCGGCCACAATGAGCAGTTCTTC. This sequence encodes CASSLGVTGGHNEQFF.

This clone has just a few counts. The rearrangement joins TRBV3-1 (or the pseudogene TRBV3-2) to TRBJ2-2; D unclear. Trimming cost V 1 base and J 8 bases, with 5 bases left between them. The CDR3 is 12 residues long. Germline-derived CDR1 and CDR2 are LGHDT and YNNKEL (reference sequence). DNA for the CDR3: TGTGCCAGCAGCCAAGGAGGAGGGGAGCTGTTTTTT. Translation gives CASSQGGGELFF.

V is TRBV7-6 and J is TRBJ2-3; the D gene is possibly TRBD1 (5 bases). Looked up from germline, CDR1 is SGHVS and CDR2 is FNYEAQ. V lost 5 bases to trimming and J lost 2 bases, with 8 bases between them. This CDR3 comprises 13 residues. This CDR3 is CASSQGATDTQYF. The CDR3 coding sequence is TGTGCCAGCAGCCAAGGGGCCACAGATACGCAGTATTTT.

The rearrangement links TRBV3-1 (or the pseudogene TRBV3-2) to TRBJ2-7; tentatively, D is TRBD1 (5 bases). The CDR3 has 14 amino acids. Germline V gene sequence: CDR1 LGHDT, CDR2 YNNKEL (reference sequence). V lost 4 bases and J lost 0, with 10 bases in between. DNA for the CDR3: TGTGCCAGCAGCCTCGGACATGCCTCCTACGAGCAGTACTTC. This sequence encodes CASSLGHASYEQYF.

The chain combines TRBV6-6 with TRBJ1-1; 7 nucleotides line up with TRBD1. This CDR3 region has 14 residues. The junction had 9 bases not matched to a gene; V was cut back by 5 bases and J by 6 bases. From germline, CDR1 is MNHNY and CDR2 SVGAGI (reference sequence). The CDR3 protein is CASSDRQGRAEAFF. The DNA of the CDR3 is TGTGCCAGCAGTGACCGACAGGGAAGGGCTGAAGCTTTCTTT.

The chain combines TRBV5-4 with TRBJ2-7; TRBD2 matches at 9 bases. The CDR3 totals 15 residues. From germline, CDR1 is SGHNT and CDR2 YYREEE (reference sequence). V trimming: 0 bases; J trimming: 5 bases; junction bases outside the gene matches: 6. The CDR3 loop reads CASSLALAGADEQYF. In DNA, the CDR3 is TGTGCCAGCAGCTTGGCATTAGCGGGGGCCGACGAGCAGTACTTC.

This rearrangement joins TRBV11-2 to TRBJ1-1, with D unclear. The CDR3 spans 15 residues. Trimming left V 6 bases short and J 0 bases short, with 14 bases between. Germline loops: CDR1 SGHAT, CDR2 FQNNGV. The CDR3, as DNA: TGTGCCAGCAGGAGTGAGGGTGCTTTGAACACTGAAGCTTTCTTT. It codes for CASRSEGALNTEAFF. The full variable domain, completed using reference TRBV11-2 and TRBJ1-1, is EAGVAQSPRYKIIEKRQSVAFWCNPISGHATLYWYQQILGQGPKLLIQFQNNGVVDDSQLPKDRFSAERLKGVDSTLKIQPAKLEDSAVYLCASRSEGALNTEAFFGQGTRLTVV.

This chain links TRBV30 with TRBJ2-2, with a tentative D call TRBD1 (5 bases). The CDR3 has 13 amino acids. Between the trimmed V and J ends, which lost 1 base and 5 bases, there was a span of 8 bases. Germline V lookup: CDR1 GTSNPN, CDR2 SVGIG (reference sequence). The CDR3 coding sequence is TGTGCCTGGAGTGCCCAGGGAACCGGGGAGCTGTTTTTT. It translates to CAWSAQGTGELFF.

The rearrangement links TRBV19 to TRBJ2-3; TRBD1 agrees at 12 bases. V lost 3 bases and J lost 5; bases outside the gene matches: 9. CDR3 size: 17 residues. The germline V gene encodes CDR1 LNHDA and CDR2 SQIVND (reference sequence). Here the CDR3 reads CASSMGTGGDGVDTQYF. The CDR3, as DNA: TGTGCCAGTAGTATGGGGACAGGGGGCGATGGGGTAGATACGCAGTATTTT.

The rearrangement links TRBV10-3 to TRBJ2-7; the D is unclear. Trimming stripped 2 bases from V and 1 base from J, with 6 bases between. CDR3 length: 13 amino acids. Germline CDR1 is ENHRY and CDR2 is SYGVKD. As DNA, the CDR3 is TGTGCCATCAGTGAGGACTCATCCTACGAGCAGTACTTC. It codes for CAISEDSSYEQYF.

This chain joins TRBV15 and TRBJ2-5; a possible D gene is TRBD2 (6 bases). The CDR3 is 17 residues long. Germline CDR1 LNHNV, CDR2 YYDKDF (reference sequence). V lost 0 bases and J 0 bases, leaving 14 bases between the germline ends. CDR3 DNA sequence: TGTGCCACCAGCAGAGATGATGTGGGGGGTCACCAAGAGACCCAGTACTTC. It specifies CATSRDDVGGHQETQYF.

DNA for the CDR3: TGTGCCAGCAGCACCACAGGGGGCCAGGGCTACACCTTC. Protein sequence: CASSTTGGQGYTF. This chain joins TRBV7-3 and TRBJ1-2; TRBD1 matches 9 bases. The CDR3 is 13 residues long. The J segment lost 8 bases and the V segment lost 5 bases, leaving 6 bases of the junction unmatched. Germline assignment: CDR1 SGHTA and CDR2 FQGTGA.

V usage is TRBV9 and J usage is TRBJ1-2; 10 bases agree with TRBD1. The V gene's germline CDR1 is SGDLS and CDR2 YYNGEE. V was clipped by 0 bases and J by 5 bases; unmatched bases: 7. CDR3 length: 16 amino acids. CDR3 in amino acids: CASSVAGTGVSYGYTF. The CDR3 nucleotides are TGTGCCAGCAGCGTAGCAGGGACAGGGGTATCTTATGGCTACACCTTC.

The chain carries TRBV15 and TRBJ1-1; TRBD1 might be the D (5 bases). The CDR3 runs 13 residues. Germline CDR1 and CDR2: LNHNV and YYDKDF (reference sequence). V was clipped by 0 bases and J by 10 bases, with 12 bases between them. CDR3 sequence: CATSRETGGVAFF. In DNA, the CDR3 is TGTGCCACCAGCAGAGAAACAGGCGGGGTAGCTTTCTTT.

The chain couples TRBV7-3 to TRBJ1-1; maybe TRBD1 (5 bases). The CDR3 is 14 residues long. Between the trimmed V and J ends, which lost 2 bases and 4 bases, there was a span of 11 bases. Germline assignment: CDR1 SGHTA and CDR2 FQGTGA. The CDR3 here is CASSLDSRITEAFF. As DNA, the CDR3 is TGTGCCAGCAGCTTAGACAGCAGGATCACTGAAGCTTTCTTT.

The sample holds one count of this clone. Here the CDR3 reads CASSFRGELFF. The CDR3 bases are TGTGCCAGCAGCTTTCGCGGGGAGCTGTTTTTT. The rearrangement joins TRBV7-6 to TRBJ2-2; unclear D gene. The CDR3 sequence is 11 residues long. V was clipped by 3 bases and J by 7 bases, with 3 bases between them. Germline CDR1 reads SGHVS; CDR2 reads FNYEAQ.

The V gene is TRBV28, the J gene TRBJ1-5, with D perhaps matching TRBD1 (6 bases). Germline assignment: CDR1 MDHEN and CDR2 SYDVKM. V shed 7 bases and J shed 6 bases, with 10 bases lying between them. The CDR3 length is 12 residues. CDR3 DNA: TGTGCCAGCACCCAGGGGAGTCAGCCCCAGCATTTT. It yields the protein CASTQGSQPQHF.

This clone appeared once. This chain joins TRBV5-1 and TRBJ2-5, with 9 bases identical to TRBD1. This CDR3 is 15 amino acids long. The V gene's germline CDR1 is SGHRS and CDR2 YFSETQ. J gave up 5 bases and V 3 bases, and 8 bases lay outside the gene matches. The CDR3 protein is CASSSTGGVLETQYF. The CDR3 DNA reads as TGCGCCAGCAGCTCCACAGGGGGCGTTTTGGAGACCCAGTACTTC.

The CDR3 DNA is TGCGCCATCCCCCCAAGGTGGGAGAGCAACCCGACCTACGAGCAGTACTTC. Residues: CAIPPRWESNPTYEQYF. The chain combines TRBV10-1 with TRBJ2-7, with D possibly being TRBD2 (5 bases). The germline V gene encodes CDR1 WNHNN and CDR2 SYGVQD (reference sequence). V lost 10 bases and J lost 2, with 27 bases in between. CDR3 length: 17 amino acids.

This clone was detected only once. The chain combines TRBV2 with TRBJ1-2, with D uncertain. Germline V CDR1 and CDR2: SNHLY, FYNNEI. CDR3 length: 15 residues. The V end lost 6 bases, the J end lost 1 base, and 15 bases lay between the germline ends. The CDR3 loop reads CASRVDTSYNYGYTF. The CDR3 region has the DNA TGTGCCAGCAGAGTTGACACCTCTTATAACTATGGCTACACCTTC.

V usage is TRBV5-8 and J usage is TRBJ2-3, with 13 bases aligning to TRBD2. This CDR3 spans 18 amino acids. CDR1 and CDR2 (germline): SGHTS, YDEGEE. V was pared by 4 bases and J by 0 bases, with 8 bases of the junction left unmatched. For the CDR3, the DNA is TGTGCCAGCAGCCCAGGACTAGCGGGGGCATATAGCACAGATACGCAGTATTTT. It is translated as CASSPGLAGAYSTDTQYF.

This chain connects TRBV7-6 to TRBJ2-1, with TRBD2 matching over 9 bases. The ends lost 0 bases at V and 8 bases at J; junction bases unmatched: 8. This CDR3 has 16 residues. Germline V gene data show CDR1 as SGHVS and CDR2 as FNYEAQ. This CDR3 is CASSLATWRGGHEQFF. The DNA for the CDR3 is TGTGCCAGCAGCTTAGCAACTTGGCGGGGGGGCCATGAGCAGTTCTTC.